A single sample is the source of the 3 T cell receptor beta chains below, sequenced in a study of cytomegalovirus exposure and HLA in healthy donors. Researchers ran the PCR with 60 Vbeta and 13 Jbeta primers. Libraries were prepared by immunoSEQ multiplex PCR; TCRdb keeps only in-frame clonotypes and omits some of them. The repertoire has 140,000 to 150,000 clones, roughly 79% of them found once; the top ten carry approximately 6.3%. The sequenced sample was PBMCs. These receptors all stem from a woman in her thirties or forties in good health and CMV-seropositive.

This clone occurred many times. The V and J genes are TRBV6-1 and TRBJ1-2, with 7 positions matching TRBD1. This CDR3 region has 15 residues. The V gene's germline CDR1 is MNHNS and CDR2 SASEGT. Trimming took 8 bases from V and 4 from J; bases not matched to a gene: 13. The CDR3 bases are TGTGCCAGCGCCTTTGGAGGGACAGACATCTATGGCTACACCTTC. It is translated as CASAFGGTDIYGYTF.

J is TRBJ1-6 and V is TRBV12-5; possible D gene TRBD1, 6 bases. Germline lookup yields CDR1 LGHNT and CDR2 FRNRAP. The CDR3 loop spans 17 amino acids. Trimming took off 3 bases at V and 6 bases at J, with 18 bases between the two ends. The CDR3 DNA follows: TGTGCTAGTGGTTTACTAACAGGGCAGCGAAGTAATTCACCCCTCCACTTT. It encodes CASGLLTGQRSNSPLHF.

The rearrangement joins TRBV5-1 to TRBJ1-1; 11 bases match TRBD1. The CDR3 runs 14 residues. Per germline, CDR1 SGHRS and CDR2 YFSETQ. V lost 4 bases to trimming and J lost 4 bases; unmatched junction nucleotides: 3. The CDR3 protein is CASSPGQGVTEAFF. In nucleotides, the CDR3 is TGCGCCAGCAGCCCGGGACAGGGGGTCACTGAAGCTTTCTTT. Filled out from reference TRBV5-1 and TRBJ1-1, the complete variable domain reads KAGVTQTPRYLIKTRGQQVTLSCSPISGHRSVSWYQQTPGQGLQFLFEYFSETQRNKGNFPGRFSGRQFSNSRSEMNVSTLELGDSALYLCASSPGQGVTEAFFGQGTRLTVV.